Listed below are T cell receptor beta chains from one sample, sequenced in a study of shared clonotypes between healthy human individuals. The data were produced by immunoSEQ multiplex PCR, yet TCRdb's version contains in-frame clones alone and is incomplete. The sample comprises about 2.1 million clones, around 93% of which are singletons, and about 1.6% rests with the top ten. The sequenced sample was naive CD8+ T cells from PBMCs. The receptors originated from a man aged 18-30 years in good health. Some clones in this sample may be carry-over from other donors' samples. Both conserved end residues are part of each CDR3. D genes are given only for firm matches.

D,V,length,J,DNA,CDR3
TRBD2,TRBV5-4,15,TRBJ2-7,TGTGCCAGCAGCTTGGGGCTAGCGGGAGTCTACGAGCAGTACTTC,CASSLGLAGVYEQYF
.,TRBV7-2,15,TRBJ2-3,TGTGCCAGCAGCTCCACCCCCGGGACTGCAGGTACGCAGTATTTT,CASSSTPGTAGTQYF
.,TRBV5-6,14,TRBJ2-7,TGTGCCAGCAGCTTCGGTGCTGGATTCTACGAGCAGTACTTC,CASSFGAGFYEQYF
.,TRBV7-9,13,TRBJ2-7,TGTGCCAGCAGCTCGTTTAAGGTCGGCGAGCAGTACTTC,CASSSFKVGEQYF
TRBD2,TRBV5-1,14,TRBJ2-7,TGCGCCAGCAGTCCTAGCGGGAGCTCCTACGAGCAGTACTTC,CASSPSGSSYEQYF
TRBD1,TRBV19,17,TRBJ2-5,TGTGCCAGTAGTAAGAGCCCCGGACAGGGGGCTATGGAGACCCAGTACTTC,CASSKSPGQGAMETQYF
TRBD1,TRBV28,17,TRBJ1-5,TGTGCCAGCAGTTCCCAAAACAGGGGTTCTAGCAATCAGCCCCAGCATTTT,CASSSQNRGSSNQPQHF
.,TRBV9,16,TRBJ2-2,TGTGCCAGCAGCGCCCTTAGCCCAGGGGGGCCCGGGGAGCTGTTTTTT,CASSALSPGGPGELFF
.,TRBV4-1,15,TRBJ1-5,TGCGCCAGCAGCCAAGACCCAGGTGGCGGGCAGCCCCAGCATTTT,CASSQDPGGGQPQHF
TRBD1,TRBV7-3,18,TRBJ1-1,TGTGCCAGCAGCTCCCTTCTTGGACAGGAGTCAATGAACACTGAAGCTTTCTTT,CASSSLLGQESMNTEAFF
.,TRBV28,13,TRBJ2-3,TGTGCCAGCAGTCACGGACGGAGAGATACGCAGTATTTT,CASSHGRRDTQYF
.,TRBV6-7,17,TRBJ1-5,TGTGCCAGCAGTTACCGGCGCGGGCAGGGAGGCAATCAGCCCCAGCATTTT,CASSYRRGQGGNQPQHF
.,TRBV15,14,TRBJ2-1,TGTGCCACTTCCAGGGGAAGCTCCTACAATGAGCAGTTCTTC,CATSRGSSYNEQFF
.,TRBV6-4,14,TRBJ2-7,TGTGCCAGCACTACACGGCCCATGGTGAGGGAGCAGTACTTC,CASTTRPMVREQYF